This entry lists 14 T cell receptor beta chains sequenced from one sample in a study of response to subunit inactivated influenza vaccine. TCRdb reprocessed the RT-PCR reads via MiXCR and lists one record per CDR3 protein. The sample lists fewer than 550,000 distinct CDR3 sequences, roughly 23% occurring once. Source: CD4+ T cells sorted from PBMCs, taken 5 to 6 days after vaccination. Receptors originate from a man aged 50-60 years who received an inactivated influenza vaccine.

This clonotype was observed many times. The chain recombines TRBV5-1 with TRBJ2-1, with 11 nucleotides matching TRBD1. Trimming removed 0 bases from V and 8 bases from J; junction bases left unmatched: 7. CDR1 is SGHRS, CDR2 YFSETQ, per germline. This CDR3 comprises 16 residues. The CDR3 sequence: CASSLAGQGASDEQFF. The CDR3, as DNA: TGCGCCAGCAGCTTGGCAGGACAGGGGGCATCGGATGAGCAGTTCTTC.

As concerns this clonotype: A much larger clone differs from this one at a single base, so this may be a read error. The chain combines TRBV6-2 or TRBV6-3 with TRBJ1-5, with D uncertain. CDR1 MNHEY and CDR2 SVGEGT come from the germline V gene. This CDR3 has 13 amino acids. The V gene lost 8 bases and the J gene lost 4 bases, with 12 bases spanning the gap. CDR3 protein: CASQQSRNQPQHF. The CDR3 DNA sequence: TGTGCCAGCCAGCAGTCGAGAAATCAGCCCCAGCATTTT.

In DNA form, the CDR3 reads TGTGCCAGCAAGGCAGAATCCTACGAGCAGTACTTC. This gives the protein CASKAESYEQYF. The rearrangement links TRBV6-2 or TRBV6-3 to TRBJ2-7; D remains unclear. CDR3 length equals 12 residues. Germline-derived CDR1 and CDR2 are MNHEY and SVGEGT. V dropped 7 bases and J dropped 1 base, with 8 bases sitting between them.

The V call is TRBV2, the J call TRBJ2-2; TRBD2 is a possible D gene (6 bases). Germline CDR1 is SNHLY and CDR2 is FYNNEI. Trimming removed 4 bases from V and 7 bases from J, with 10 bases in between. This CDR3 spans 13 amino acids. The CDR3 sequence is CASSGVSGGELFF. CDR3 in DNA: TGTGCCAGCAGTGGGGTTAGCGGCGGGGAGCTGTTTTTT.

Only one count was recorded for this clonotype. The rearrangement links TRBV9 to TRBJ2-4; D may be TRBD1 (5 bases). Germline CDR1 is SGDLS and CDR2 is YYNGEE. The CDR3 contains 13 residues. V shed 3 bases and J shed 7 bases, with 11 bases lying between them. CDR3 residues: CASSGQSRNIQYF. CDR3 DNA: TGTGCCAGCAGCGGACAGTCGAGGAACATTCAGTACTTC. Full variable domain (outside the CDR3, taken from reference TRBV9 and TRBJ2-4): DSGVTQTPKHLITATGQRVTLRCSPRSGDLSVYWYQQSLDQGLQFLIQYYNGEERAKGNILERFSAQQFPDLHSELNLSSLELGDSALYFCASSGQSRNIQYFGAGTRLSVL.

V is TRBV12-3 or TRBV12-4 and J is TRBJ2-1; the D gene is possibly TRBD2 (6 bases). The V and J ends lost 6 bases and 9 bases respectively, with 15 bases between them. The CDR3 runs 13 residues. The CDR3 spells CASSPLLAFEQFF. CDR3 bases: TGTGCCAGCAGCCCCCTACTAGCATTTGAGCAGTTCTTC.

This chain uses TRBV6-2 or TRBV6-3 with TRBJ1-2; 7 nucleotides match TRBD1. The V and J ends lost 8 bases and 10 bases, in that order; junction bases with no gene match: 10. Germline assignment: CDR1 MNHEY and CDR2 SVGEGT. The CDR3 has 12 amino acids. CDR3 in amino acids: CASCIVQGFYTF. The CDR3, as DNA: TGTGCCAGCTGTATCGTACAGGGGTTCTACACCTTC.

The chain joins TRBV7-2 to TRBJ2-7; 9 positions agree with TRBD1. Germline V gives CDR1 SGHTA, CDR2 FQGNSA. The CDR3 length is 14 residues. After removal of 5 bases from V and 2 bases from J, the junction contained 4 bases not matched to a gene. DNA of the CDR3: TGTGCCAGCAGCCAGACAGGGGGTACCTACGAGCAGTACTTC. Residues: CASSQTGGTYEQYF.

CDR3: CASSERSGGGTQYF. The DNA of the CDR3 is TGTGCCAGCAGTGAAAGGAGCGGGGGTGGGACCCAGTACTTC. This rearrangement joins TRBV6-1 to TRBJ2-5, with 8 bases aligning to TRBD2. There are 14 residues in the CDR3. CDR1 is MNHNS and CDR2 is SASEGT in the germline V gene. The trim removed 2 bases at V and 7 bases at J, leaving 6 bases unmatched.

J is TRBJ2-3 and V is TRBV28, with D perhaps TRBD1 (6 bases). Germline V gene sequence: CDR1 MDHEN, CDR2 SYDVKM. The CDR3 sequence is 17 residues long. The ends were cut back, 3 bases at V and 4 bases at J, with 20 bases in the middle. The CDR3 sequence is CASSFGFGRGAADTQYF. CDR3 in DNA: TGTGCCAGCAGTTTCGGGTTTGGCAGGGGTGCGGCAGATACGCAGTATTTT.

V usage is TRBV5-1 and J usage is TRBJ2-3, with D perhaps matching TRBD1 or TRBD2 (5 bases each). The CDR3 runs to 17 residues. Trimming took off 0 bases at V and 0 bases at J, with 14 bases between the two ends. The germline CDR1 and CDR2 sequences are SGHRS and YFSETQ. The CDR3 spells CASSLAGTSRSTDTQYF. The CDR3 DNA sequence: TGCGCCAGCAGCTTGGCGGGGACCAGTAGGAGCACAGATACGCAGTATTTT.

The CDR3 region is CASSGAPGRNTGELFF. CDR3 bases: TGTGCCAGCAGTGGGGCCCCGGGACGGAACACCGGGGAGCTGTTTTTT. The chain uses TRBV6-2 or TRBV6-3 and TRBJ2-2; D may match TRBD1 or TRBD2 (5 bases each). V lost 5 bases, J lost 1 base, and 14 bases lay in between. CDR1 and CDR2 from the germline V gene are MNHEY and SVGEGT. The CDR3 extends over 16 amino acids.

This clonotype was found a few times. The V gene is TRBV5-6, the J gene TRBJ2-7, with 11 bases lining up with TRBD1. Per germline, CDR1 SGHDT and CDR2 YYEEEE. This CDR3 spans 14 amino acids. The trim removed 4 bases at V and 7 bases at J, leaving 7 bases unmatched. For the CDR3, the DNA is TGTGCCAGCAGCCTCCAGTGGGACAGGGGGGAGCAGTACTTC. Encoded protein: CASSLQWDRGEQYF.

The V and J genes are TRBV2 and TRBJ2-1; TRBD2 is a possible D gene (6 bases). V lost 4 bases and J 0 bases, leaving 13 bases between the germline ends. The length of the CDR3 is 16 residues. Germline CDR1 is SNHLY and CDR2 is FYNNEI. CDR3 amino acids: CASSGRQLASYNEQFF. The CDR3 coding sequence is TGTGCCAGCAGTGGCAGACAACTAGCCTCCTACAATGAGCAGTTCTTC.